This TCR beta chain originates from a study of blood T cells in healthy people across ages. Study-wide context: Researchers report that template switching captured about one barcoded beta molecule per two T cells. General observations from the study: Diversity was higher, and naive CD4+ cells more numerous, in long-lived donors than in aged donors. The unsorted PBMCs prevented any conclusive comparison of naive versus antigen-experienced cells.

Donors ranged from about 6 to 95 years old and were healthy Caucasians in Russia. Using a J-beta primer mix together with a sample-barcoded 5' primer, a second PCR was run for about 6 to 11 cycles. TCRdb recomputed calls from the 5' RACE reads with MiXCR, one row per CDR3 protein. This repertoire shows approximately 1.5 million distinct CDR3 sequences, 42% found once; its top ten account for around 4%. The CDR3 contains 16 residues. The germline gives CDR1 MNHEY, CDR2 SVGEGT. The J segment lost 6 bases and the V segment lost 8 bases, leaving 12 bases of the junction unmatched. As concerns this clonotype: Its antigen is unknown.

The chain links TRBV6-2 or TRBV6-3 to TRBJ1-5; 11 nucleotides match TRBD1. Sequencing used blood. The sequence was collected from a woman aged 18-29 years in good health. CDR3 in DNA: TGTGCCAGCCGATATTCGGACAGGGGGCGTAGTCAGCCCCAGCATTTT. Translated: CASRYSDRGRSQPQHF.